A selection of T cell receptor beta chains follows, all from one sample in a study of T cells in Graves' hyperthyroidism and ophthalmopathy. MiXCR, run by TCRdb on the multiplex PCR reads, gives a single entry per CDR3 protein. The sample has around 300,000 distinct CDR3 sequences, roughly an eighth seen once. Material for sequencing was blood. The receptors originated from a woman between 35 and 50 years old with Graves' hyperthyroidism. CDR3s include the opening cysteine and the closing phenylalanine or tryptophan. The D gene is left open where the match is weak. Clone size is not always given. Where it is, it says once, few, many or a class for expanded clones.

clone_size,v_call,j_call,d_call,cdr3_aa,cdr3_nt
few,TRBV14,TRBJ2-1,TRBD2,CASSQRTSGRLSSYNEQFF,TGTGCCAGCAGCCAACGGACTAGCGGGAGGCTGAGCTCCTACAATGAGCAGTTCTTC
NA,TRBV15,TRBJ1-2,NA,CATSIGINYGYTF,TGTGCCACCAGCATCGGGATCAACTATGGCTACACCTTC
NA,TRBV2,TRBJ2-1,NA,CASSETGEQFF,TGTGCCAGCAGTGAAACGGGGGAGCAGTTCTTC
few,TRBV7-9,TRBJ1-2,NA,CASSALRRGIHGYTF,TGTGCCAGCAGCGCGCTTCGGCGGGGGATTCATGGCTACACCTTC
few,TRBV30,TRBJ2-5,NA,CAWNQSPQETQYF,TGTGCCTGGAACCAATCACCTCAAGAGACCCAGTACTTC
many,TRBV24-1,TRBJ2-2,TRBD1,CATSDPFDRGLRNTGELFF,TGTGCCACCAGTGATCCTTTCGACAGGGGGCTAAGGAACACCGGGGAGCTGTTTTTT
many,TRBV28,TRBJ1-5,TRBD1,CASRTGIDQPQHF,TGTGCCAGTAGGACAGGGATTGATCAGCCCCAGCATTTT
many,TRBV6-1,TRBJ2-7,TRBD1,CASIRDRPYEQYF,TGTGCCAGCATCCGGGACAGACCCTACGAGCAGTACTTC
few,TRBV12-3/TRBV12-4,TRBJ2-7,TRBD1,CASSFTGAMTNYEQYF,TGTGCCAGCAGTTTTACAGGGGCGATGACGAACTACGAGCAGTACTTC
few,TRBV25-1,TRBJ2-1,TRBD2,CASSDLRLAGGVHEQFF,TGTGCCAGCAGTGATTTGAGGTTAGCGGGAGGGGTGCATGAGCAGTTCTTC
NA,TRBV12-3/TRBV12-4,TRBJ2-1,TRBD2,CASSHQAGGSYNEQFF,TGTGCCAGCAGTCACCAAGCGGGAGGTTCCTACAATGAGCAGTTCTTC
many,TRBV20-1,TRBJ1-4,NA,CSARAAEEKLFF,TGCAGTGCTAGGGCGGCGGAGGAAAAACTGTTTTTT
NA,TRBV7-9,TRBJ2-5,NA,CASTLPRSIWETQYF,TGTGCCAGCACCCTACCGCGGAGTATTTGGGAGACCCAGTACTTC
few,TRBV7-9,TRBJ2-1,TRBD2,CASSLKIRTSGLRNEQFF,TGTGCCAGCAGCTTAAAGATAAGGACTAGCGGTCTGAGGAATGAGCAGTTCTTC
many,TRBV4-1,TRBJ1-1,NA,CASSQEASGSTEAFF,TGCGCCAGCAGCCAAGAGGCCTCCGGAAGCACTGAAGCTTTCTTT
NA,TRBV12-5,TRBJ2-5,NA,CASGLTGNWETQYF,TGTGCTAGTGGTTTGACGGGAAATTGGGAGACCCAGTACTTC
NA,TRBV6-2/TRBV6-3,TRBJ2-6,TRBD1,CASSYHPRTGSGANVLTF,TGTGCCAGCAGTTACCATCCCCGGACAGGGTCTGGGGCCAACGTCCTGACTTTC
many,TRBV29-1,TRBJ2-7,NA,CSVFWDGAYEQYF,TGCAGCGTTTTTTGGGACGGAGCCTACGAGCAGTACTTC
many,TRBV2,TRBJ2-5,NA,CASSNRGGEETQYF,TGTGCCAGCAGTAACAGGGGAGGTGAAGAGACCCAGTACTTC
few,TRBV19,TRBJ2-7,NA,CAAGYYEQYF,TGTGCCGCAGGGTACTACGAGCAGTACTTC
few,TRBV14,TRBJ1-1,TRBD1,CASSQFKGAGEAFF,TGTGCCAGCAGCCAATTCAAGGGGGCTGGTGAAGCTTTCTTT
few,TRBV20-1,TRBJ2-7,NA,CSASDGEGNEQYF,TGCAGTGCTTCGGACGGGGAAGGCAACGAGCAGTACTTC
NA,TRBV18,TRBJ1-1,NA,CASSPGGRPIF,TGTGCCAGCTCACCAGGGGGGCGCCCAATCTTT
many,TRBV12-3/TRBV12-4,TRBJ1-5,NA,CASSFLQGQPQHF,TGTGCCAGCAGTTTTCTACAGGGTCAGCCCCAGCATTTT
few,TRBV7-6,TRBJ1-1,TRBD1,CASSLNSGGRNTEAFF,TGTGCCAGCAGCTTAAATTCAGGGGGGCGGAACACTGAAGCTTTCTTT
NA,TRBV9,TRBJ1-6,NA,CASSVMAGRSLHF,TGTGCCAGCAGCGTTATGGCCGGGCGATCCCTCCACTTT
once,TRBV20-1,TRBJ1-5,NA,CSARGQPNQSQHF,TGCAGTGCTAGAGGACAGCCGAATCAGTCCCAGCATTTT
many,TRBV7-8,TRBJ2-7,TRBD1,CASSLALGQGYEQYF,TGTGCCAGCAGCTTAGCGCTTGGACAGGGATACGAGCAGTACTTC
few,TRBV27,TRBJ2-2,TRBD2,CASSLPGTSGPPLGAGELFF,TGTGCCAGCAGTTTACCCGGGACTAGCGGGCCTCCACTTGGGGCCGGGGAGCTGTTTTTT